The T cell receptor beta chain under discussion was sequenced for a study of blood T cells in healthy people across ages. Study results and caveats: Long-lived donors carried more naive CD4+ cells and greater diversity than aged donors.

CDR1 and CDR2 from the germline V gene are DFQATT and SNEGSKA (reference sequence). Trimming at V came to 0 bases and at J to 9 bases, leaving 6 bases not matched to a gene. The length of the CDR3 is 13 residues. The table lists this clonotype with a few counts. The antigen is unknown. For the second PCR, which ran for about 6 to 12 cycles, a sample-barcoded 5' primer and a J-beta primer mix were used. One entry per CDR3 protein, called by TCRdb with MiXCR from the 5' RACE reads. This repertoire shows about 1,500,000 distinct CDR3 sequences, roughly 45% found once; its top ten account for roughly 7.7%. Peripheral blood, roughly 9.3 milliliters per donor, was collected.

The receptor's source is a woman younger than 30 in good health. The sequenced material came from blood. This chain uses TRBV20-1 with TRBJ1-2; 8 bases agree with TRBD1. Here the CDR3 reads CSARDGQGLRYTF. The CDR3 DNA sequence: TGCAGTGCTAGAGACGGACAGGGACTACGCTACACCTTC.